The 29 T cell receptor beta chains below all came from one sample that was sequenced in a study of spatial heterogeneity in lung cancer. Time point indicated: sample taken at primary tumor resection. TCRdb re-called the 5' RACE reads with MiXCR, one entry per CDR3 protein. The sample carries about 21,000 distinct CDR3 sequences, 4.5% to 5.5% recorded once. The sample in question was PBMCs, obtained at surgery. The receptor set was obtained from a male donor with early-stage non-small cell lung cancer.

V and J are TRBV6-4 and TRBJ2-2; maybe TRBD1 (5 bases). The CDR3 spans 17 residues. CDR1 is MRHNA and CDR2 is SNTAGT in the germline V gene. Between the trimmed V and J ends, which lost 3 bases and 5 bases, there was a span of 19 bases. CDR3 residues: CASSETGYRAGTGELFF. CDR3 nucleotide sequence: TGTGCCAGCAGTGAAACAGGCTACCGAGCCGGGACCGGGGAGCTGTTTTTT.

The CDR3, as DNA: TGCGCCAGCAGCTTGGGAAGTGTGGAGGTAGATACGCAGTATTTT. This codes for CASSLGSVEVDTQYF. V is TRBV5-1 and J is TRBJ2-3, with D perhaps TRBD2 (5 bases). V lost 0 bases and J 5 bases, leaving 13 bases between the germline ends. The germline gives CDR1 SGHRS, CDR2 YFSETQ. There are 15 residues in the CDR3.

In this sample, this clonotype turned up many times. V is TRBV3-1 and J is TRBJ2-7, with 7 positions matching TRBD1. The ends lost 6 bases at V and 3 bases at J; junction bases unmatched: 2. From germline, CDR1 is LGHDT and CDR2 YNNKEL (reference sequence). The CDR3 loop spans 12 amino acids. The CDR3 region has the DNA TGTGCCAGCAGTAGGACAGGCTACGAGCAGTACTTC. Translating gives CASSRTGYEQYF.

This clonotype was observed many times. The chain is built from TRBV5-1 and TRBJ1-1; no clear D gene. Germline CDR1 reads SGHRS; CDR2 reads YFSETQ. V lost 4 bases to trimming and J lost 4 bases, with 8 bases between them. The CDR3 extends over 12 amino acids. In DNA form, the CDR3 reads TGCGCCAGCAGCATACAAGGCACTGAAGCTTTCTTT. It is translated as CASSIQGTEAFF.

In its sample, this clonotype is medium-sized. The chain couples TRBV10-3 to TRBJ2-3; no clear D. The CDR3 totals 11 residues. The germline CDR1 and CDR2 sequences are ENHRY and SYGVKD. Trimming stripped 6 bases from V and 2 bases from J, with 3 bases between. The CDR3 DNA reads TGTGCCATCAGATCCACAGATACGCAGTATTTT. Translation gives CAIRSTDTQYF.

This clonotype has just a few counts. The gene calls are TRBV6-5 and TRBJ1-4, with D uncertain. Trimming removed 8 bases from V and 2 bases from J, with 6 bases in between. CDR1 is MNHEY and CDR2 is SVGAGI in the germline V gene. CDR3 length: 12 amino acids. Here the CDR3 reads CASSRTNEKLFF. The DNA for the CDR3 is TGTGCCAGCTCCAGGACTAATGAAAAACTGTTTTTT.

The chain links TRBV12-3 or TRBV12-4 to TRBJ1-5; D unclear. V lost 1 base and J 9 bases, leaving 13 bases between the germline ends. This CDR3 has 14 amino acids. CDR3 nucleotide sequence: TGTGCCAGCAGTTTAGGGGGATTCGATGGGCCCCAGCATTTT. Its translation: CASSLGGFDGPQHF.

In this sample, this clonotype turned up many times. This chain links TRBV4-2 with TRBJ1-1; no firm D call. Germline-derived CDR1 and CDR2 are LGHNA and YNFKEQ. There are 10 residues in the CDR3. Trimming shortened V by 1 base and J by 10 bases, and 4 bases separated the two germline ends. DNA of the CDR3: TGTGCCAGCAGCCAAGGGAGAGCTTTCTTT. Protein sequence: CASSQGRAFF.

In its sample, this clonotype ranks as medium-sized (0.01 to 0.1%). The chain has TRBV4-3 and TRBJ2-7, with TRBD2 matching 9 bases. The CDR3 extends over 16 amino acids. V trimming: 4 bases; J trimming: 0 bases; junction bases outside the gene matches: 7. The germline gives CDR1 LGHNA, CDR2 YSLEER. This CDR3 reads CASSPAAGGFSYEQYF. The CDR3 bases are TGCGCCAGCAGCCCGGCTGCGGGAGGGTTCTCCTACGAGCAGTACTTC.

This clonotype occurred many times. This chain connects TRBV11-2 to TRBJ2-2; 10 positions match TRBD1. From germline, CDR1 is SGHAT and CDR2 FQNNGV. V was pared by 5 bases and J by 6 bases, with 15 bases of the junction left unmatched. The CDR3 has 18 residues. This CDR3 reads CASSRELGTGALAGELFF. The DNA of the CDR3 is TGTGCCAGCAGCCGGGAGTTGGGGACAGGGGCGCTGGCCGGGGAGCTGTTTTTT.

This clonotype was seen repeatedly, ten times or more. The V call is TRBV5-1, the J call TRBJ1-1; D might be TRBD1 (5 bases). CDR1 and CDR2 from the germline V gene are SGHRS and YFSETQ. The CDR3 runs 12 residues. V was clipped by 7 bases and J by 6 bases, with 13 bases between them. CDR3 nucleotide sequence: TGCGCCAGCGGCGTTCTAGGGGCTGAAGCTTTCTTT. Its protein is CASGVLGAEAFF.

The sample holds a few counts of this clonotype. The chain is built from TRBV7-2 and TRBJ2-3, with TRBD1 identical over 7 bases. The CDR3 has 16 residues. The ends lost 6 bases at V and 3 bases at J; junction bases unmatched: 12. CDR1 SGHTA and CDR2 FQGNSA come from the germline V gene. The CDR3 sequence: CASRLERGQWTDTQYF. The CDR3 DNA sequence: TGTGCCAGCAGATTGGAGAGGGGGCAATGGACAGATACGCAGTATTTT.

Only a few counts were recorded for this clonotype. The CDR3 nucleotides read TGTGCCAGCAGGGCTACAGGCCCCGCGGTTACGCAGTATTTT. This codes for CASRATGPAVTQYF. The genes are TRBV2 and TRBJ2-3; a possible D gene is TRBD1 (5 bases). In germline, CDR1 is SNHLY, CDR2 FYNNEI. The CDR3 is 14 residues long. Trimming removed 6 bases at V and 8 bases at J, with 18 bases between.

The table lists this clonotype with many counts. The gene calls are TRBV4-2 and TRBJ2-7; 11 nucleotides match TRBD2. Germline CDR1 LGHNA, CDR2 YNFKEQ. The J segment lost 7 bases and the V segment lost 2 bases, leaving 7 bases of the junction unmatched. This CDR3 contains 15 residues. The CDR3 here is CASSQPTSGGGEQYF. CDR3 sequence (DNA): TGTGCCAGCAGCCAACCTACTAGCGGGGGTGGGGAGCAGTACTTC.

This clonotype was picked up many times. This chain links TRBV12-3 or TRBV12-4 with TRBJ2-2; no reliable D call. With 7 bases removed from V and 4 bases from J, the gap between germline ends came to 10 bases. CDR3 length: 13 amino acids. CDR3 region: CASNFGFTGELFF. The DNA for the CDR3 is TGTGCCAGCAATTTCGGATTCACCGGGGAGCTGTTTTTT.

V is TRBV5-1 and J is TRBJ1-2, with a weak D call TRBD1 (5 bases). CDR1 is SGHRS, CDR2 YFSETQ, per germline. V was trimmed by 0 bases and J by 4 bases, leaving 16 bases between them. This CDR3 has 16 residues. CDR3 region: CASSLEGRGPGYGYTF. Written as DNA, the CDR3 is TGCGCCAGCAGCTTGGAGGGACGGGGTCCCGGCTATGGCTACACCTTC.

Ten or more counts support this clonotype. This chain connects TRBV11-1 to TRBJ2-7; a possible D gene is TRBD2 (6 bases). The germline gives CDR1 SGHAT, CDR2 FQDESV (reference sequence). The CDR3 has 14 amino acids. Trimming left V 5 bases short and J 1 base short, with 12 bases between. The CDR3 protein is CASSHPGLSYEQYF. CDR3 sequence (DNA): TGTGCCAGCAGCCATCCGGGACTTTCCTACGAGCAGTACTTC.

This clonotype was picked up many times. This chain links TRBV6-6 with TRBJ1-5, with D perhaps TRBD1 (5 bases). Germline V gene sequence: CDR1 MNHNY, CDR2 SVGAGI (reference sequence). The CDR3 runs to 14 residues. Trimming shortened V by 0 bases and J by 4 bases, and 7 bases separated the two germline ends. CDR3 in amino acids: CASSYSAGNQPQHF. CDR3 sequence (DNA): TGTGCCAGCAGTTACTCCGCAGGGAATCAGCCCCAGCATTTT.

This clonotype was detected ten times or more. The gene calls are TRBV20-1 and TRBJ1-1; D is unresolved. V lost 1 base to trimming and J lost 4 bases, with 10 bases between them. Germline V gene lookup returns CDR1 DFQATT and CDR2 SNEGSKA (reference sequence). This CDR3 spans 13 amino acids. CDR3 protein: CSARGATATEAFF. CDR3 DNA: TGCAGTGCTAGAGGGGCCACGGCCACTGAAGCTTTCTTT.

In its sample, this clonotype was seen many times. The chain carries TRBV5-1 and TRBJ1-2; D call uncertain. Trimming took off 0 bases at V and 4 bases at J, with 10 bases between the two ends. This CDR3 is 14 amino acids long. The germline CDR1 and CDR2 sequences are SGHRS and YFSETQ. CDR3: CASSLDTAVYGYTF. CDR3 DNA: TGCGCCAGCAGCTTGGATACAGCGGTCTATGGCTACACCTTC.

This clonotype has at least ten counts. In DNA form, the CDR3 reads TGTGCCAGCAGCTCCTCCGGGACAATAAGGGGAGAGACCCAGTACTTC. Its translation is CASSSSGTIRGETQYF. The chain links TRBV7-9 to TRBJ2-5; possibly TRBD1 for D (6 bases). This CDR3 has 16 amino acids. Trimming took off 4 bases at V and 4 bases at J, with 19 bases between the two ends. Germline V gene data show CDR1 as SEHNR and CDR2 as FQNEAQ (reference sequence).

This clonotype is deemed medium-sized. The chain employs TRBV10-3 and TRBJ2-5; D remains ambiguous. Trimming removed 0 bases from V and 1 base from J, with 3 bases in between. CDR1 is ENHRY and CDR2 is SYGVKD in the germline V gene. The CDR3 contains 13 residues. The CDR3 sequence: CAISESFQETQYF. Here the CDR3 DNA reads TGTGCCATCAGTGAGTCCTTCCAAGAGACCCAGTACTTC.

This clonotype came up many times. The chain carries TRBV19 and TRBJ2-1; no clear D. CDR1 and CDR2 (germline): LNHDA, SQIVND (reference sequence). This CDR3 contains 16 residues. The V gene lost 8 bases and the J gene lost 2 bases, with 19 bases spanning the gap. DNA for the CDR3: TGTGCCAGTGGCCCCTCATCGCTCCGACCCTACAATGAGCAGTTCTTC. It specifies CASGPSSLRPYNEQFF.

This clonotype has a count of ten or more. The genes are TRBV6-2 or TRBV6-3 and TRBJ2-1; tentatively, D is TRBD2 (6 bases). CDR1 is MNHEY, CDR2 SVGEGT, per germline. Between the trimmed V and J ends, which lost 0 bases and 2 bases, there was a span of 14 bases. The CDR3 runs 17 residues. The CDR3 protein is CASSYSDNGGAYNEQFF. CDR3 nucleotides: TGTGCCAGCAGTTACTCGGATAACGGGGGAGCCTACAATGAGCAGTTCTTC.

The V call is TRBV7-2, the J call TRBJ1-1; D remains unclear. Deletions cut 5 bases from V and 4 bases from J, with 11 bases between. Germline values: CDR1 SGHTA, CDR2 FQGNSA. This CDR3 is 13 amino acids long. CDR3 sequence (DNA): TGTGCCAGCAGCGCTATGCCAACCACTGAAGCTTTCTTT. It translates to CASSAMPTTEAFF.

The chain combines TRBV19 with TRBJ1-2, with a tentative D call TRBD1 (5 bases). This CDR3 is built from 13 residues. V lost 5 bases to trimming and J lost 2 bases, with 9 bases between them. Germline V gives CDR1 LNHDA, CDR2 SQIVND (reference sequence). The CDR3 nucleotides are TGTGCCAGTAGTTTACAGGTCAACTATGGCTACACCTTC. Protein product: CASSLQVNYGYTF.

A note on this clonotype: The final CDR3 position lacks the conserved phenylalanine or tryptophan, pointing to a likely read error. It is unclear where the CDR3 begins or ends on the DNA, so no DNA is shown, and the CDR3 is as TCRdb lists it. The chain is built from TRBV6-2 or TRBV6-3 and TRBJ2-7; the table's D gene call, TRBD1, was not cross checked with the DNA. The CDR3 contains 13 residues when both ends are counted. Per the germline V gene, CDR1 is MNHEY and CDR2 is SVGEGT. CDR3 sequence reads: CASSRGRSYEQCL.

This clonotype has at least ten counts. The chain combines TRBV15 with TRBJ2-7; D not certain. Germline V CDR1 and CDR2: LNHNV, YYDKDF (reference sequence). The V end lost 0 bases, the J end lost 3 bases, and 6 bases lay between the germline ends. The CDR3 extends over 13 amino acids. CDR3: CATSRDQVYEQYF. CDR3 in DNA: TGTGCCACCAGCAGAGATCAGGTCTACGAGCAGTACTTC.

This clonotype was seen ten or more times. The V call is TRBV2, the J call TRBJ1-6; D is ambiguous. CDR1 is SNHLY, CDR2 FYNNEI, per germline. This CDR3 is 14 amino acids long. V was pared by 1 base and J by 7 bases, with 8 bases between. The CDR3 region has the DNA TGTGCCAGCAGTGAAGGTCAGTCGAATTCACCCCTCCACTTT. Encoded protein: CASSEGQSNSPLHF.